Following are 10 T cell receptor beta chains from one sample sequenced in a study of T cells in Graves' hyperthyroidism and ophthalmopathy. Amplification targeted TCR beta CDR3 regions from RNA transcripts. When the TCR CDR3 underwent first-round RT-PCR, the HTBI primer set was used. TCRdb reprocessed the multiplex PCR reads via MiXCR and lists one record per CDR3 protein. The sample consists of some 270,000 distinct CDR3 sequences, about 14% of them appearing once. Material: blood. These receptors were collected from a woman between 25 and 40 years old with Graves' hyperthyroidism that later progressed to Graves' ophthalmopathy.

In this sample, this clonotype turned up a few times. This sequence joins TRBV19 and TRBJ2-1; D is perhaps TRBD2 (6 bases). V lost 0 bases, J lost 3 bases, and 15 bases lay in between. This CDR3 spans 17 amino acids. Germline CDR1 and CDR2: LNHDA and SQIVND (reference sequence). CDR3 DNA sequence: TGTGCCAGTAGTATAGATCGGGCGGGGTCACTCTACAATGAGCAGTTCTTC. Translation: CASSIDRAGSLYNEQFF.

This chain joins TRBV7-6 and TRBJ1-5; 7 bases agree with TRBD1. V lost 2 bases, J lost 4 bases, and 11 bases stayed unmatched. The CDR3 is 17 amino acids. Germline CDR1 is SGHVS and CDR2 is FNYEAQ. CDR3 protein: CASSLIWHRGVNQPQHF. CDR3 nucleotides: TGTGCCAGCAGCTTAATTTGGCACAGGGGCGTAAATCAGCCCCAGCATTTT.

This clonotype appeared many times. The gene calls are TRBV6-1 and TRBJ2-4, with a possible D match to TRBD1 (5 bases). V lost 7 bases and J lost 1, with 29 bases in between. The CDR3 is 20 residues long. In germline, CDR1 is MNHNS, CDR2 SASEGT. The CDR3 DNA reads TGTGCCAGCACCGACCTCCAAGGGGCGGTTAGCCAGTGGGCCAAAAACATTCAGTACTTC. Protein: CASTDLQGAVSQWAKNIQYF.

This rearrangement joins TRBV7-2 to TRBJ2-7, with 8 nucleotides matching TRBD1. CDR3 length equals 13 residues. Germline CDR1 SGHTA, CDR2 FQGNSA. J gave up 6 bases and V 5 bases, and 6 bases lay outside the gene matches. CDR3 nucleotides: TGTGCCAGCAGCCTCCGGACAGGGATCGAGCAGTACTTC. This gives the protein CASSLRTGIEQYF.

This clonotype was counted ten times or more. The rearrangement links TRBV20-1 to TRBJ2-3; D call uncertain. The V end was cut by 8 bases, the J end by 6 bases, with 9 bases between. The CDR3 is 10 amino acids. Per germline, CDR1 DFQATT and CDR2 SNEGSKA (reference sequence). The CDR3, as DNA: TGCAGTCCCCGAGAGGATACGCAGTATTTT. It yields the protein CSPREDTQYF.

There are a few counts of this clonotype. The V gene is TRBV4-1, the J gene TRBJ2-3, with TRBD2 identical over 8 bases. J was trimmed by 3 bases and V by 3 bases; bases with no gene match: 14. The germline V gene has CDR1 MGHRA and CDR2 YSYEKL. The CDR3 totals 18 residues. The CDR3 nucleotides read TGCGCCAGCAGCCAGGCTCAGGAGGGACTAGTGATTACAGATACGCAGTATTTT. Its translation: CASSQAQEGLVITDTQYF.

This clonotype was picked up many times. The rearrangement joins TRBV4-1 to TRBJ2-3, with 11 bases aligning to TRBD2. Losses at the gene ends were 4 bases for V and 0 bases for J; bases not matched to a gene: 9. CDR3 length equals 18 residues. CDR1 and CDR2 from the germline V gene are MGHRA and YSYEKL. The CDR3 reads CASSPAVRTSGSTDTQYF. CDR3 coding DNA: TGCGCCAGCAGCCCTGCCGTTCGGACTAGCGGGAGCACAGATACGCAGTATTTT.

This clonotype was observed many times. The V and J genes are TRBV15 and TRBJ2-1; 15 bases fit TRBD2. Germline lookup yields CDR1 LNHNV and CDR2 YYDKDF (reference sequence). The CDR3 runs 17 residues. J was trimmed by 6 bases and V by 3 bases; bases with no gene match: 6. CDR3 sequence: CATSSPAGLAGGNEQFF. CDR3 bases: TGTGCCACCAGCAGTCCTGCGGGACTAGCGGGGGGCAATGAGCAGTTCTTC.

This clonotype came up many times. The CDR3 loop is CAWSIRQVTSRGYTF. The CDR3 nucleotides read TGTGCCTGGAGTATACGGCAGGTGACCTCTCGCGGCTACACCTTC. The chain couples TRBV30 to TRBJ1-2; D call uncertain. The CDR3 spans 15 residues. The germline V gene encodes CDR1 GTSNPN and CDR2 SVGIG (reference sequence). Deletions cut 2 bases from V and 8 bases from J, with 21 bases between.

There are a few counts of this clonotype. The CDR3 nucleotides are TGTGCCAGCAGACCGGGACTAGCGATGAATGAGCAGTTCTTC. Translation: CASRPGLAMNEQFF. This rearrangement joins TRBV12-3 or TRBV12-4 to TRBJ2-1; 10 positions agree with TRBD2. The V and J ends lost 6 bases and 7 bases, in that order; junction bases with no gene match: 6. This CDR3 is 14 amino acids long.